The text below deals with one T cell receptor beta chain. This clonotype came up many times. It lacks a known antigen. No much larger clone exists at a distance of one base, and base qualities are not known. The TCR beta CDR3 regions were amplified from the RNA transcripts. The first round of RT-PCR for the TCR CDR3 was performed with the HTBI primer set and the Qiagen OneStep RT-PCR kit. Libraries were constructed in a second round of multiplex PCR, after which size selection and purification were carried out. The libraries were sequenced on an Illumina HiSeq2000 using paired-end 100 bp reads. Processing in the source paper ran as follows. Raw data were processed with SOAPnuke, discarding reads with adapters, uncalled bases, mean Phred below 15, or no exact constant-primer or identifier match. COPE v1.2.5 was used to merge the high-quality paired reads, and each unique nucleotide sequence was defined as a clonotype. MiTCR v1.1 was used to align the clonotypes against IMGT TRBV, TRBD and TRBJ reference segments. Only V-J combinations with frequency above 0.0001, covering approximately 99% of repertoires, were analysed. A TCS score was defined as the ratio of F50 (clonal expansion) to E x V (chaos), with BLOSUM62-based TCRdist applied between CDR3 peptides within each V-J. Welch's t-statistics and random forest reduced 450 to 600 V-J features to roughly 13, which were used in a naive Bayes classifier (R e1071). The public reads were quality trimmed at Q25 with fastp and then assembled into clones with MiXCR by TCRdb, keeping productive beta chains. All rows with the same CDR3 protein become a single entry with the most common DNA and genes. Clone size and V and J calls follow TCRdb, not the original study. This sample has hundreds of thousands of distinct CDR3 sequences in its table, and roughly 15% of those were observed once. The top ten constitute more than 25% of the sample.

This record comes from a study of T cells in Graves' hyperthyroidism and ophthalmopathy (dated by TCRdb to between 2018 and 2021). Looking at the study overall: Peripheral blood was collected at initial diagnosis, before any treatment. A discovery cohort of roughly 96 patients, roughly 45 with Graves' ophthalmopathy and 57 with stable Graves' hyperthyroidism, was used to find distinguishing TCR V-J signatures. An independent validation cohort of under 20 hyperthyroidism patients and 15 or so patients who later progressed to ophthalmopathy tested prospective prediction of ophthalmopathy. The roughly 91 discovery patients were randomly divided into training and test sets at a 7:3 ratio. Thyroid tissue and blood T-cell repertoires from six Graves' hyperthyroidism patients were also compared in the study. Following sampling, methimazole starting at 30 mg daily was given to hyperthyroidism patients, and high-dose intravenous methylprednisolone was given to ophthalmopathy patients. According to the paper, TCR Vbeta CDR3 sequencing was carried out on 135 peripheral blood samples, which came from 40 to 45 ophthalmopathy, fewer than 80 hyperthyroidism and 17 progressor patients.

Moderately to severely active disease, a Clinical Activity Score of at least 3, a NOSPECS grade of at least 4, and a duration under 3 months were present in ophthalmopathy patients. Any patient with an uncontrolled infection, another autoimmune disease, pregnancy or lactation was excluded. Clinical symptoms, serum thyroxine and TRAb, thyroid ultrasound, and orbital computed tomography formed the basis for the diagnoses. Ficoll-Paque density gradient centrifugation was used to isolate PBMCs from under 11 ml of fresh peripheral blood. Total RNA was extracted with Trizol reagent, and quality was checked on an Agilent 2100 Bioanalyzer. The CDR3 starts with the cysteine, ends with the phenylalanine, and has 16 residues. The read is trimmed to its CDR3 DNA, 48 bases read in frame from base 1. The germline V gene gives CDR1 as SGHAT and CDR2 as FQNNGV. Ends trimmed: V by 5 bases, J by 1 base; bases unmatched to a gene: 10.

What the authors observed across the whole study: Ophthalmopathy was separated from stable hyperthyroidism by a 13 V-J signature model, with approximately 86% sensitivity and 81% to 83% specificity obtained in cross-validation and 80%/75% obtained in testing. During validation, the model predicted progression to ophthalmopathy a median of approximately six months ahead of onset, with roughly 65% sensitivity and less than 85% specificity. No statistical method was used to fix the sample size in advance, and group allocation was not hidden from the investigators. Most expanded thyroid clonotypes (frequency above 0.001) were also found in blood, which suggests that blood repertoires may mirror thyroid immune responses.

Recombination joined TRBV11-2 with TRBJ2-5; the central 7 bases match TRBD1. The source is a woman between 18 and 29 years old with Graves' ophthalmopathy. The sequencing input was blood. The CDR3 has the sequence CASSPRQGRPQETQYF. The nucleotide sequence reads TGTGCCAGCAGCCCCCGACAGGGACGTCCCCAAGAGACCCAGTACTTC.